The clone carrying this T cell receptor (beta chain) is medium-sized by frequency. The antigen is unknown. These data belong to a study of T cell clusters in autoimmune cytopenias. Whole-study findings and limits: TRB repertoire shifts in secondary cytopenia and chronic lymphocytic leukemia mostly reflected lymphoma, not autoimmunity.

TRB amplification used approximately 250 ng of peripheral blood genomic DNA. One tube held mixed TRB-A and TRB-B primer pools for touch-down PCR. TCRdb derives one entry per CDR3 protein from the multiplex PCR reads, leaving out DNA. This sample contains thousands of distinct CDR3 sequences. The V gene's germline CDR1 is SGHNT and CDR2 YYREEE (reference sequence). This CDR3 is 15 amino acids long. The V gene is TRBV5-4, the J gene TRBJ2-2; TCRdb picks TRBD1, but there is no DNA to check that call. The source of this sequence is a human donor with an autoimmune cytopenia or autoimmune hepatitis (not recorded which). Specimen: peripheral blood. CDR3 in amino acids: CASSLSQGYTGELFF.